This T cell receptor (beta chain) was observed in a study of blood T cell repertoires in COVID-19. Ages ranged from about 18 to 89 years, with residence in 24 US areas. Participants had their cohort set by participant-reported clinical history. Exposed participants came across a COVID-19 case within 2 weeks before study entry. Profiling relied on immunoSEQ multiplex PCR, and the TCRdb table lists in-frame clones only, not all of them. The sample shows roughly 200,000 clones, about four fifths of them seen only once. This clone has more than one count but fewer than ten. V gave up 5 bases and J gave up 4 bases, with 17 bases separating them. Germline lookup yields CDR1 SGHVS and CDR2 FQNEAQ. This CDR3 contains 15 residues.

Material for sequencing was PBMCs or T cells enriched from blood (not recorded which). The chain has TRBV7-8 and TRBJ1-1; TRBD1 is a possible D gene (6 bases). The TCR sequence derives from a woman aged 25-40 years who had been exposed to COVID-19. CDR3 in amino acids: CASSHFYRAGTEAFF. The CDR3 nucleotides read TGTGCCAGCAGCCACTTTTACAGGGCAGGCACTGAAGCTTTCTTT.